The 18 T cell receptor beta chains presented below share a single source sample, sequenced in a study of blood T cell repertoires in COVID-19. Sequenced by immunoSEQ multiplex PCR; TCRdb stores in-frame clones only, minus some. The profile shows fewer than 80,000 clones, roughly 82% of them singletons. Specimen: peripheral blood. The source of these receptors is a human donor in a cohort sampled during active COVID-19.

A remark on this clone: This sample also contains other DNA sequences that code for the same CDR3. The V gene is TRBV5-1, the J gene TRBJ2-2; TRBD1 matches 7 bases. Germline-derived CDR1 and CDR2 are SGHRS and YFSETQ. V shed 0 bases, J shed 4 bases, and the junction held 3 bases outside the gene matches. CDR3 length equals 15 residues. For the CDR3, the DNA is TGCGCCAGCAGCTTGGGACAGGGAAGCACCGGGGAGCTGTTTTTT. This codes for CASSLGQGSTGELFF.

This clone appeared a single time. The V and J genes are TRBV15 and TRBJ1-2, with a weak D call TRBD1 (5 bases). The germline V and J ends were trimmed by 0 bases and 8 bases, with 10 bases remaining between them. Germline V gene lookup returns CDR1 LNHNV and CDR2 YYDKDF (reference sequence). The CDR3 spans 13 residues. DNA for the CDR3: TGTGCCACCAGCAGAGACAGGGCCTACGGCTACACCTTC. Translation gives CATSRDRAYGYTF.

The gene calls are TRBV9 and TRBJ2-3; 15 bases are shared with TRBD2. J gave up 0 bases and V 4 bases, and 9 bases lay outside the gene matches. CDR3 length: 19 residues. Germline CDR1 reads SGDLS; CDR2 reads YYNGEE. This CDR3 is CASSRTSGGAAISTDTQYF. The CDR3 region has the DNA TGTGCCAGCAGCCGGACTAGCGGGGGGGCTGCGATAAGCACAGATACGCAGTATTTT. Filled out from reference TRBV9 and TRBJ2-3, the complete variable domain reads DSGVTQTPKHLITATGQRVTLRCSPRSGDLSVYWYQQSLDQGLQFLIQYYNGEERAKGNILERFSAQQFPDLHSELNLSSLELGDSALYFCASSRTSGGAAISTDTQYFGPGTRLTVL.

The genes are TRBV9 and TRBJ2-1, with D tentatively TRBD2 (6 bases). V dropped 0 bases and J dropped 2 bases, with 9 bases sitting between them. Germline V gene data show CDR1 as SGDLS and CDR2 as YYNGEE. The CDR3 runs to 15 residues. As DNA, the CDR3 is TGTGCCAGCAGCGTAGCAGGGACTCCCTACAATGAGCAGTTCTTC. Translation gives CASSVAGTPYNEQFF.

V gene TRBV7-2 combines with J gene TRBJ2-1; D gene uncertain. CDR1 SGHTA and CDR2 FQGNSA come from the germline V gene. This CDR3 comprises 12 residues. V gave up 6 bases and J gave up 7 bases, with 10 bases separating them. CDR3 sequence: CASRPDSNEQFF. CDR3 DNA: TGTGCCAGCAGACCTGACTCGAATGAGCAGTTCTTC. Combining the CDR3 with reference TRBV7-2 and TRBJ2-1 gives the whole variable domain GAGVSQSPSNKVTEKGKDVELRCDPISGHTALYWYRQSLGQGLEFLIYFQGNSAPDKSGLPSDRFSAERTGGSVSTLTIQRTQQEDSAVYLCASRPDSNEQFFGPGTRLTVL.

CDR3 DNA: TGCGCCAGCAGCCAACACCCTTGGGGGGGGGTCCAAGAGACCCAGTACTTC. Translating gives CASSQHPWGGVQETQYF. The V gene is TRBV4-1, the J gene TRBJ2-5, with 7 nucleotides matching TRBD2. This CDR3 has 17 amino acids. The V and J ends lost 2 bases and 1 base, in that order; junction bases with no gene match: 10. CDR1 and CDR2 (germline): MGHRA, YSYEKL.

The rearrangement joins TRBV5-1 to TRBJ1-5; no reliable D call. Germline V gene data show CDR1 as SGHRS and CDR2 as YFSETQ. This CDR3 has 16 amino acids. The V end lost 1 base, the J end lost 0 bases, and 11 bases lay between the germline ends. The CDR3 DNA is TGCGCCAGCAGCTTGTTACGGGAAGATAGCAATCAGCCCCAGCATTTT. Protein sequence: CASSLLREDSNQPQHF.

This clone was found a few times. The chain employs TRBV9 and TRBJ2-5; the match to TRBD1 covers 7 bases. Germline V gene lookup returns CDR1 SGDLS and CDR2 YYNGEE. This CDR3 is 16 amino acids long. The junction had 10 bases not matched to a gene; V was cut back by 2 bases and J by 3 bases. The CDR3 nucleotides are TGTGCCAGCAGCGTCCGTCCCCAGGGGGTGGAAGAGACCCAGTACTTC. This gives the protein CASSVRPQGVEETQYF.

The chain uses TRBV7-9 and TRBJ2-1; 12 bases line up with TRBD1. V lost 3 bases, J lost 8 bases, and 5 bases stayed unmatched. The CDR3 totals 15 residues. From germline, CDR1 is SEHNR and CDR2 FQNEAQ (reference sequence). The CDR3 region is CASSFGDRGQDEQFF. DNA of the CDR3: TGTGCCAGCAGCTTTGGGGACAGGGGGCAGGATGAGCAGTTCTTC.

This sequence joins TRBV7-2 and TRBJ2-2; no reliable D call. Trimming left V 2 bases short and J 3 bases short, with 4 bases between. This CDR3 comprises 13 residues. Looked up from germline, CDR1 is SGHTA and CDR2 is FQGNSA. The CDR3 nucleotides read TGTGCCAGCAGCTTACACTACACCGGGGAGCTGTTTTTT. It encodes CASSLHYTGELFF.

The V call is TRBV19, the J call TRBJ2-3; 10 bases match TRBD2. The CDR3 has 17 amino acids. After removal of 1 base from V and 0 bases from J, the junction contained 4 bases not matched to a gene. From germline, CDR1 is LNHDA and CDR2 SQIVND (reference sequence). CDR3 DNA: TGTGCCAGTAGTATAGGCCCTAGCGGGGGTAGCACAGATACGCAGTATTTT. Amino acid sequence: CASSIGPSGGSTDTQYF.

The chain uses TRBV16 and TRBJ2-1; a possible D gene is TRBD2 (5 bases). Trimming cost V 4 bases and J 3 bases, with 16 bases left between them. CDR3 size: 16 residues. CDR1 and CDR2 (germline): KGHSY, FQNENV. The CDR3 nucleotides read TGTGCCAGCAGCCTGGCCCGAGGGCTATTCTACAATGAGCAGTTCTTC. Its translation: CASSLARGLFYNEQFF.

This clone was detected once. The V gene is TRBV6-5, the J gene TRBJ1-5; unclear D gene. The germline V gene encodes CDR1 MNHEY and CDR2 SVGAGI. V lost 6 bases and J lost 4, with 16 bases in between. The CDR3 is 15 residues long. The CDR3 DNA reads as TGTGCCAGCAGAAGCGGTCCCTTTAGGAATCAGCCCCAGCATTTT. It translates to CASRSGPFRNQPQHF.

This chain connects TRBV5-1 to TRBJ1-2; D perhaps matches TRBD1 (6 bases). CDR1 and CDR2 from the germline V gene are SGHRS and YFSETQ. Deletions cut 0 bases from V and 1 base from J, with 10 bases between. This CDR3 has 15 amino acids. Written as DNA, the CDR3 is TGCGCCAGCAGCTTGGGGGACACTCTTAACTATGGCTACACCTTC. Its protein is CASSLGDTLNYGYTF.

V gene TRBV5-5 combines with J gene TRBJ1-1, with a possible D match to TRBD1 (5 bases). V was trimmed by 0 bases and J by 1 base, leaving 10 bases between them. The CDR3 consists of 15 residues. Germline values: CDR1 SGHKS, CDR2 YYEKEE (reference sequence). The CDR3 spells CASSLANGGNTEAFF. CDR3 in DNA: TGTGCCAGCAGCTTGGCCAACGGGGGGAACACTGAAGCTTTCTTT. The variable domain in full, completed from reference TRBV5-5 and TRBJ1-1, reads DAGVTQSPTHLIKTRGQQVTLRCSPISGHKSVSWYQQVLGQGPQFIFQYYEKEERGRGNFPDRFSARQFPNYSSELNVNALLLGDSALYLCASSLANGGNTEAFFGQGTRLTVV.

This clone was counted between two and nine times. The chain is built from TRBV14 and TRBJ1-1; 7 nucleotides line up with TRBD1. The CDR3 totals 13 residues. V shed 4 bases and J 7 bases; nucleotides not matched to a gene: 6. The V gene's germline CDR1 is SGHDN and CDR2 FVKESK. In DNA form, the CDR3 reads TGTGCCAGCAGCCCAACTAGGACAGGTGAAGCTTTCTTT. Translation gives CASSPTRTGEAFF.

The chain links TRBV23-1 to TRBJ2-2, with D possibly matching TRBD2 (5 bases). TRBV23-1 is labeled an ORF, and its function is uncertain. There are 14 residues in the CDR3. The ends were cut back, 9 bases at V and 3 bases at J, with 14 bases in the middle. The CDR3 loop reads CARLPRDYTGELFF. CDR3 nucleotide sequence: TGCGCCAGGTTGCCTCGGGATTACACCGGGGAGCTGTTTTTT.

This clone has at least ten counts. The V and J genes are TRBV19 and TRBJ1-2; 10 nucleotides line up with TRBD1. Germline V gene data show CDR1 as LNHDA and CDR2 as SQIVND (reference sequence). This CDR3 contains 17 residues. V lost 6 bases to trimming and J lost 1 base; unmatched junction nucleotides: 11. CDR3 protein: CASSFLARDRGNYGYTF. The CDR3 DNA follows: TGTGCCAGTAGCTTCCTCGCCCGGGACAGGGGTAACTATGGCTACACCTTC.